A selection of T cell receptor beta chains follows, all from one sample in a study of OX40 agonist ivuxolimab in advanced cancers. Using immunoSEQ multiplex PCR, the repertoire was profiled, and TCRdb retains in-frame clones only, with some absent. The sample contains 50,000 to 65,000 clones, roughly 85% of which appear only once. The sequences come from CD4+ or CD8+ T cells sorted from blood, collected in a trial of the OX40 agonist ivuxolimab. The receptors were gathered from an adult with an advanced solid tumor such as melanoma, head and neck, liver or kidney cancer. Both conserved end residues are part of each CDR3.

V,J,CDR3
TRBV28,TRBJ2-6,CATQGPGANVLTF
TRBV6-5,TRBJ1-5,CASGAANSNQPQHF
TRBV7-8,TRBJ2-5,CASSLAPLGTQYF
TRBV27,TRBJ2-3,CASSLALRSGVGDTQYF
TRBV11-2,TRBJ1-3,CASSLRQAPFGNTIYF
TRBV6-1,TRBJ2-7,CASSKQAGVSYEQYF
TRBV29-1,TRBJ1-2,CSVGAQRGAGYTF
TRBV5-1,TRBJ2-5,CASSSERETQYF
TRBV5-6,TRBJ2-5,CASSLGGGETQYF
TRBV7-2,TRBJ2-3,CASSYSGGPADTQYF
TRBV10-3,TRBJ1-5,CAISAGSRMDQPQHF
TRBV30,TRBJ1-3,CAWSGGDSSGNTIYF
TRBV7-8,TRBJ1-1,CASRLQGYVTEAFF
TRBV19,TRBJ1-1,CASSTSGTGGTEAFF
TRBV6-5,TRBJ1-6,CASSYSSGQGNSPLHF
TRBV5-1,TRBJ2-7,CASSLGGYEQYF
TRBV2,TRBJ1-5,CASSDTAGTGSQPQHF
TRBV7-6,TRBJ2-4,CASSLERAGATKNIQYF
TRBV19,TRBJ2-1,CASIPGQGLLNEQFF
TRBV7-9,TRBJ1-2,CASSLGFVDGYTF
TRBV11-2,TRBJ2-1,CASSFWGGESEQFF
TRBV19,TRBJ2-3,CASSRTGSTDTQYF
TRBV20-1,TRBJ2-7,CSASKGGEQYF
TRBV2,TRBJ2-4,CASSVKDIQYF
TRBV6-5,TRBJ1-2,CASSPGVGRGASYTF
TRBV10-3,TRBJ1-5,CAIRGDNQPQHF
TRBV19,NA,CASSMKTGPHEQYF
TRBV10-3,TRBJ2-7,CAISEGTGNSYEQYF
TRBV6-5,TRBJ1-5,CASSPQDRNNQPQHF
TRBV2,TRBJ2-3,CASTDLAGGQGDTQYF
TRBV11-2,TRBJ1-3,CASTTGGGNTIYF
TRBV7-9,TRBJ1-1,CASHRVNTEAFF
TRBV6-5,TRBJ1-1,CASSYGGAGGKTEAFF
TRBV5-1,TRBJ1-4,CASSTDGTTNEKLFF
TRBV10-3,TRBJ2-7,CAISLTSGEQYF
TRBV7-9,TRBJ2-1,CASSKGQGMGNEQFF
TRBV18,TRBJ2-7,CASSISRTDPYEQYF
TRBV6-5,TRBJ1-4,CASSYSPWEKLFF
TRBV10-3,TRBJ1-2,CAISDLSGNRGFTGYTF
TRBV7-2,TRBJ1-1,CASSLDGGVSTEAFF
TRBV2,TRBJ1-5,CASSPGAPRQSQHF
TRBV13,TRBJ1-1,CASSSRDTLNTEAFF
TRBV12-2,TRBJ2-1,CASRLPPGTGTYNEQFF
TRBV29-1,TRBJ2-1,CSARSSYNEQFF
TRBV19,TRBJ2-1,CASSIGSSNEQFF
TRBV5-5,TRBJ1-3,CASSLGRENSGNTIYF
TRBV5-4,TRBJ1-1,CASSLEGQGQEAFF
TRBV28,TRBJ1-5,CASSRAGYSNQPQHF
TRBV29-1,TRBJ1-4,CSVEAGTGNEKLFF
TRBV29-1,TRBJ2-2,CSVPLGGNTGELFF